One and the same sample provided the 18 T cell receptor beta chains below, sequenced in a study of beta chain features in type 1 diabetes. Points from the study as a whole: Significant though moderate, a shortening of TCRB CDR3s appeared in all four CD4+ subsets of Type 1 diabetes patients.

Sequenced material consisted of expressed TCRB transcripts (all of the isolated RNA was reverse transcribed). The data were produced by immunoSEQ multiplex PCR, yet TCRdb's version contains in-frame clones alone and is incomplete. The sample holds hundreds of thousands of clones, around 15% seen once. For these TCRs, the target antigens are not known. Sequencing used naive CD4+ T cells from blood. The receptors were gathered from a man between 18 and 35 years old with type 1 diabetes.

The sample holds a few counts of this clone. The chain couples TRBV11-1 to TRBJ2-3; no clear D gene. The CDR3 runs to 14 residues. Trimming took off 8 bases at V and 5 bases at J, with 17 bases between the two ends. Germline V gene data show CDR1 as SGHAT and CDR2 as FQDESV (reference sequence). Here the CDR3 DNA reads TGTGCCAGCGGGTCCCCCCCGTCGAGAGATACGCAGTATTTT. Translation gives CASGSPPSRDTQYF. The complete variable domain, with remaining parts taken from reference TRBV11-1 and TRBJ2-3, reads EAEVAQSPRYKITEKSQAVAFWCDPISGHATLYWYRQILGQGPELLVQFQDESVVDDSQLPKDRFSAERLKGVDSTLKIQPAELGDSAMYLCASGSPPSRDTQYFGPGTRLTVL.

The chain has TRBV6-1 and TRBJ2-5; weak D call: TRBD2 (5 bases). CDR3 length: 14 residues. In germline, CDR1 is MNHNS, CDR2 SASEGT. Trimming left V 6 bases short and J 1 base short, with 12 bases between. The CDR3 bases are TGTGCCAGCAGGATCTTAGCGCCCCAAGAGACCCAGTACTTC. Translation: CASRILAPQETQYF.

The chain joins TRBV10-2 to TRBJ2-3; D is undetermined. From germline, CDR1 is WSHSY and CDR2 SAAADI. The CDR3 has 12 residues. V lost 4 bases to trimming and J lost 3 bases, with 5 bases between them. CDR3 nucleotide sequence: TGCGCCAGCAGTGGGGGAACAGATACGCAGTATTTT. Protein: CASSGGTDTQYF.

The chain joins TRBV6-5 to TRBJ1-1, with TRBD1 identical over 8 bases. Looked up from germline, CDR1 is MNHEY and CDR2 is SVGAGI. The CDR3 has 13 residues. V shed 6 bases and J 7 bases; nucleotides not matched to a gene: 7. The CDR3 region has the DNA TGTGCCAGCAGCACGGACAGGGCGAGTGAAGCTTTCTTT. This gives the protein CASSTDRASEAFF.

J is TRBJ1-5 and V is TRBV6-5; no clear D gene. Germline V gene data show CDR1 as MNHEY and CDR2 as SVGAGI. Deletions cut 0 bases from V and 2 bases from J, with 11 bases between. This CDR3 has 16 residues. DNA for the CDR3: TGTGCCAGCAGTTACTCGGCAGGCTCGGGCAATCAGCCCCAGCATTTT. Protein: CASSYSAGSGNQPQHF.

This clone was found a few times. The V and J genes are TRBV6-1 and TRBJ2-3, with 12 positions matching TRBD2. Germline CDR1 and CDR2: MNHNS and SASEGT. There are 16 residues in the CDR3. V dropped 3 bases and J dropped 3; count of bases not matched to a gene: 4. CDR3 protein: CASSELAGGRTDTQYF. DNA of the CDR3: TGTGCCAGCAGTGAGCTAGCGGGGGGGCGGACAGATACGCAGTATTTT.

In this sample, this clone turned up a few times. J is TRBJ2-2 and V is TRBV29-1; D tentatively fits TRBD1 or TRBD2 (6 bases each). Germline V lookup: CDR1 SQVTM, CDR2 ANQGSEA. This CDR3 comprises 14 residues. Deletions cut 7 bases from V and 3 bases from J, with 15 bases between. In nucleotides, the CDR3 is TGCAGCGCCGGGGGCAGGGCGGACACCGGGGAGCTGTTTTTT. It translates to CSAGGRADTGELFF.

The sample holds a few counts of this clone. The rearrangement uses TRBV30 and TRBJ1-3; 7 bases line up with TRBD1. The CDR3 runs to 18 residues. Germline assignment: CDR1 GTSNPN and CDR2 SVGIG (reference sequence). Trimming removed 0 bases from V and 0 bases from J; junction bases left unmatched: 11. CDR3 in amino acids: CAWSVLPGDSSSGNTIYF. CDR3 DNA sequence: TGTGCCTGGAGTGTACTCCCCGGGGACAGCTCCTCTGGAAACACCATATATTTT.

This clone was observed a handful of times. This rearrangement joins TRBV7-3 to TRBJ2-3; possibly TRBD1 for D (8 bases). This CDR3 has 15 residues. Trimming left V 5 bases short and J 4 bases short, with 16 bases between. Germline values: CDR1 SGHTA, CDR2 FQGTGA. CDR3 coding DNA: TGTGCCAGCAGCCTCCGTACAGGGGGGGCAGATACGCAGTATTTT. Its translation is CASSLRTGGADTQYF.

The chain has TRBV9 and TRBJ1-2; D gene ambiguous. CDR1 is SGDLS and CDR2 is YYNGEE in the germline V gene. CDR3 size: 17 residues. The V end lost 0 bases, the J end lost 4 bases, and 19 bases lay between the germline ends. The CDR3 DNA reads as TGTGCCAGCAGCGTAGACCCATCCCATTCGGCCGGCTATGGCTACACCTTC. This sequence encodes CASSVDPSHSAGYGYTF.

This sequence joins TRBV5-6 and TRBJ2-2; 13 nucleotides line up with TRBD2. This CDR3 spans 17 amino acids. Germline CDR1 reads SGHDT; CDR2 reads YYEEEE. Trimming took 5 bases from V and 0 from J; bases not matched to a gene: 4. In DNA form, the CDR3 reads TGTGCCAGCAGTTCCGGACTAGCGGGGGCGAACACCGGGGAGCTGTTTTTT. Its translation: CASSSGLAGANTGELFF. Drawing the rest from reference TRBV5-6 and TRBJ2-2, the complete variable domain is DAGVTQSPTHLIKTRGQQVTLRCSPKSGHDTVSWYQQALGQGPQFIFQYYEEEERQRGNFPDRFSGHQFPNYSSELNVNALLLGDSALYLCASSSGLAGANTGELFFGEGSRLTVL.

As DNA, the CDR3 is TGTGCCAGCAGCCTGGGACAGCGAAATGAGCAGTTCTTC. Translation: CASSLGQRNEQFF. This sequence joins TRBV7-8 and TRBJ2-1; 7 bases agree with TRBD1. After removal of 5 bases from V and 7 bases from J, the junction contained 5 bases not matched to a gene. The CDR3 runs 13 residues. CDR1 is SGHVS and CDR2 is FQNEAQ in the germline V gene. Filled out from reference TRBV7-8 and TRBJ2-1, the complete variable domain reads GAGVSQSPRYKVAKRGQDVALRCDPISGHVSLFWYQQALGQGPEFLTYFQNEAQLDKSGLPSDRFFAERPEGSVSTLKIQRTQQEDSAVYLCASSLGQRNEQFFGPGTRLTVL.

This chain joins TRBV9 and TRBJ1-3; maybe TRBD1 (6 bases). Germline CDR1 reads SGDLS; CDR2 reads YYNGEE. The CDR3 is 15 amino acids. Trimming took 2 bases from V and 0 from J, leaving 9 bases between them. As DNA, the CDR3 is TGTGCCAGCAGCGTTACAGGGTCCTCTGGAAACACCATATATTTT. Its translation is CASSVTGSSGNTIYF.

This clone was recorded a few times. CDR3 nucleotide sequence: TGCGCCAGCAGTGAACGGAGAAACACCGGGGAGCTGTTTTTT. Protein: CASSERRNTGELFF. The V and J genes are TRBV10-1 and TRBJ2-2; D remains ambiguous. The CDR3 spans 14 residues. Germline-derived CDR1 and CDR2 are WNHNN and SYGVQD (reference sequence). The V and J ends lost 3 bases and 2 bases respectively, with 7 bases between them.

The chain couples TRBV28 to TRBJ2-7; 10 positions agree with TRBD2. The germline gives CDR1 MDHEN, CDR2 SYDVKM. This CDR3 region has 14 residues. V lost 7 bases, J lost 0 bases, and 3 bases stayed unmatched. The CDR3 DNA follows: TGTGCCAGCATCCAGCGGGGGGGCTCCTACGAGCAGTACTTC. Protein product: CASIQRGGSYEQYF.

This sequence joins TRBV30 and TRBJ2-3; 7 nucleotides align to TRBD2. Germline trimming cut 5 bases from V and 1 base from J; bases unmatched to any gene: 0. CDR1 and CDR2 from the germline V gene are GTSNPN and SVGIG (reference sequence). This CDR3 spans 12 amino acids. DNA of the CDR3: TGTGCCTGGGGGAGGGGCACAGATACGCAGTATTTT. It yields the protein CAWGRGTDTQYF. Combining the CDR3 with reference TRBV30 and TRBJ2-3 gives the whole variable domain SQTIHQWPATLVQPVGSPLSLECTVEGTSNPNLYWYRQAAGRGLQLLFYSVGIGQISSEVPQNLSASRPQDRQFILSSKKLLLSDSGFYLCAWGRGTDTQYFGPGTRLTVL.

This clone appeared a few times. The chain carries TRBV28 and TRBJ1-1; no definite D call. CDR3 length equals 15 residues. V lost 0 bases and J lost 2, with 10 bases in between. Germline V gene lookup returns CDR1 MDHEN and CDR2 SYDVKM. CDR3 sequence (DNA): TGTGCCAGCAGTTTATGGTCGACGGCAAACACTGAAGCTTTCTTT. Protein: CASSLWSTANTEAFF.

The rearrangement uses TRBV10-1 and TRBJ1-2, with a tentative D call TRBD1 (6 bases). This CDR3 contains 13 residues. V lost 5 bases to trimming and J lost 3 bases, with 10 bases between them. Germline CDR1 and CDR2: WNHNN and SYGVQD (reference sequence). The DNA of the CDR3 is TGCGCCAGCAGTCCGGGACAAGACTATGGCTACACCTTC. Translated: CASSPGQDYGYTF.